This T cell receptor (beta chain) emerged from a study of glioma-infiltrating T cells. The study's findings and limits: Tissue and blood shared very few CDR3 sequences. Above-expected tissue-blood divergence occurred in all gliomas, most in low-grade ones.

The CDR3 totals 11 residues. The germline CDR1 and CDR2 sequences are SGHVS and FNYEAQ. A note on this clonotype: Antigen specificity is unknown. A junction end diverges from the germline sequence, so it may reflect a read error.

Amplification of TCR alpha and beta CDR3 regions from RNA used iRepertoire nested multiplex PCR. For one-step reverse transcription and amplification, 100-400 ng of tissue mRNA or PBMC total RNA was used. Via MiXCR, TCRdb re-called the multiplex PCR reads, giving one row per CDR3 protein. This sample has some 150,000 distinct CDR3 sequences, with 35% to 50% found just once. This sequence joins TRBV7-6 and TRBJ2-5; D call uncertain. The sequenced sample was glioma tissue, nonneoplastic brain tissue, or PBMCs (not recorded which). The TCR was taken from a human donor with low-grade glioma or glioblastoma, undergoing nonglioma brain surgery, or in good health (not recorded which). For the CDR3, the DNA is TGTGCCCGCAGTAATCAAGAGACCCAGTACTTC. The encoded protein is CARSNQETQYF.